Presented here are 16 T cell receptor beta chains from one specimen sequenced in a study of T-cell reconstitution after alpha-beta-depleted transplantation in children. Unique molecular identifiers were incorporated into the prepared TCRbeta library. TCRdb itself ran the PCR reads through MiXCR, one entry per CDR3 protein. The sample yields fewer than 750,000 distinct CDR3 sequences, approximately 22% seen once. The material sequenced was PBMCs, mostly from graft donor cells, taken 360 days after TCRalphabeta/CD19-depleted stem cell transplant. The receptors come from a boy younger than two who had a stem cell transplant for acute myeloid leukemia, so the T cells may come from the graft donor.

At least ten counts were recorded for this clonotype. The J gene is TRBJ2-1, the V gene TRBV20-1; tentative D call: TRBD2 (6 bases). The CDR3 runs 14 residues. Germline-derived CDR1 and CDR2 are DFQATT and SNEGSKA (reference sequence). V shed 3 bases and J shed 2 bases, with 11 bases lying between them. This CDR3 is CSARGLPPYNEQFF. In DNA, the CDR3 is TGCAGTGCTAGGGGACTGCCGCCCTACAATGAGCAGTTCTTC.

This clonotype was detected a few times. The DNA for the CDR3 is TGTGCCACCAGCATGCGGGACAGGGGATTTTGGAACACTGAAGCTTTCTTT. It translates to CATSMRDRGFWNTEAFF. V is TRBV15 and J is TRBJ1-1, with 10 bases lining up with TRBD1. The germline CDR1 and CDR2 sequences are LNHNV and YYDKDF (reference sequence). CDR3 size: 17 residues. The J segment lost 1 base and the V segment lost 4 bases, leaving 9 bases of the junction unmatched.

The rearrangement joins TRBV20-1 to TRBJ2-3; D unclear. The length of the CDR3 is 13 residues. Germline CDR1 reads DFQATT; CDR2 reads SNEGSKA (reference sequence). V lost 0 bases to trimming and J lost 2 bases, with 6 bases between them. In nucleotides, the CDR3 is TGCAGTGCTAGAGAAAGAAACACAGATACGCAGTATTTT. Translating gives CSARERNTDTQYF.

The chain carries TRBV11-2 and TRBJ2-3; 10 nucleotides agree with TRBD2. Germline V gene data show CDR1 as SGHAT and CDR2 as FQNNGV. The ends lost 5 bases at V and 4 bases at J; junction bases unmatched: 6. The length of the CDR3 is 15 residues. CDR3 sequence (DNA): TGTGCCAGCAGCATCAGCGGGGGGGCCGCAGATACGCAGTATTTT. Its protein is CASSISGGAADTQYF.

V gene TRBV5-6 combines with J gene TRBJ2-2, with D possibly TRBD1 on 6 matching bases. From germline, CDR1 is SGHDT and CDR2 YYEEEE. V was trimmed by 3 bases and J by 13 bases, leaving 16 bases between them. The CDR3 consists of 13 residues. CDR3 nucleotide sequence: TGTGCCAGCAGCTCGGAGCAGGGGCTCTGGCTGTTTTTT. This encodes CASSSEQGLWLFF.

This clonotype was recorded at least ten times. The chain is built from TRBV12-3 or TRBV12-4 and TRBJ2-4; 7 nucleotides line up with TRBD1. Unmatched junction bases numbered 6, after V lost 4 bases and J lost 0 bases. This CDR3 has 16 amino acids. The CDR3 here is CASSSDRALAKNIQYF. In nucleotides, the CDR3 is TGTGCCAGCAGTTCAGACAGGGCACTAGCCAAAAACATTCAGTACTTC.

The V and J genes are TRBV6-2 or TRBV6-3 and TRBJ2-1, with a weak D call TRBD2 (5 bases). Germline values: CDR1 MNHEY, CDR2 SVGEGT. Trimming cost V 6 bases and J 3 bases, with 18 bases left between them. This CDR3 region has 16 residues. CDR3 loop: CASSRPRAEGYNEQFF. Here the CDR3 DNA reads TGTGCCAGCAGCCGTCCCCGGGCCGAGGGCTACAATGAGCAGTTCTTC.

This clonotype was seen repeatedly, ten times or more. The genes are TRBV6-1 and TRBJ2-3; D remains ambiguous. The V and J ends lost 8 bases and 1 base respectively, with 16 bases between them. The CDR3 runs to 15 residues. The germline V gene encodes CDR1 MNHNS and CDR2 SASEGT. The CDR3 DNA reads TGTGCCAGCGCAGCAACGGCGGACCGCACAGATACGCAGTATTTT. Amino acid sequence: CASAATADRTDTQYF.

In its sample, this clonotype was seen a few times. The CDR3 region has the DNA TGCAGTGCTGGGGTAATCGATGAGCAGTTCTTC. Translated: CSAGVIDEQFF. The chain uses TRBV20-1 and TRBJ2-1; D remains ambiguous. The germline V gene has CDR1 DFQATT and CDR2 SNEGSKA (reference sequence). CDR3 length equals 11 residues. V dropped 5 bases and J dropped 8 bases, with 10 bases sitting between them.

The V call is TRBV7-9, the J call TRBJ2-5, with D unclear. Trimming stripped 0 bases from V and 0 bases from J, with 8 bases between. CDR1 SEHNR and CDR2 FQNEAQ come from the germline V gene (reference sequence). The CDR3 is 15 residues long. The CDR3: CASSLAAVHQETQYF. DNA for the CDR3: TGTGCCAGCAGCTTAGCTGCGGTCCACCAAGAGACCCAGTACTTC.

This chain connects TRBV11-3 to TRBJ2-1; D not resolved. Trimming left V 6 bases short and J 9 bases short, with 18 bases between. Per the germline V gene, CDR1 is SGHNT and CDR2 is YENEEA. The CDR3 length is 14 residues. CDR3 in amino acids: CASSRAPRPGEQFF. Written as DNA, the CDR3 is TGTGCCAGCAGTCGAGCCCCCCGCCCCGGTGAGCAGTTCTTC.

This clonotype has a count of ten or more. The chain links TRBV11-3 to TRBJ2-1; 8 bases are shared with TRBD2. Per the germline V gene, CDR1 is SGHNT and CDR2 is YENEEA. V shed 3 bases, J shed 10 bases, and the junction held 11 bases outside the gene matches. The CDR3 covers 15 residues. The CDR3 region has the DNA TGTGCCAGCAGCTTCGGGGGGGGCCCCACAGGGGAGCAGTTCTTC. It codes for CASSFGGGPTGEQFF.

This clonotype was detected only a few times. The chain couples TRBV13 to TRBJ2-3; D not certain. The CDR3 is made up of 14 amino acids. Germline values: CDR1 PRHDT, CDR2 FYEKMQ (reference sequence). Deletions cut 1 base from V and 6 bases from J, with 11 bases between. Here the CDR3 reads CASSLDSLKDTQYF. DNA of the CDR3: TGTGCCAGCAGCTTAGATTCTCTCAAGGATACGCAGTATTTT.

Only a few counts were recorded for this clonotype. CDR3 sequence: CASSSSPPSETQETQYF. CDR3 bases: TGTGCCAGCAGTAGTTCCCCCCCAAGCGAGACGCAAGAGACCCAGTACTTC. The chain couples TRBV28 to TRBJ2-5; no clear D. The CDR3 runs 17 residues. CDR1 is MDHEN and CDR2 is SYDVKM in the germline V gene. Trimming cost V 5 bases and J 2 bases, with 21 bases left between them.

With regard to this clonotype: Since a much larger clone is just one base distant, this may be a read error. The chain couples TRBV29-1 to TRBJ2-2, with D perhaps TRBD2 (5 bases). Germline V gene sequence: CDR1 SQVTM, CDR2 ANQGSEA. Trimming pared 4 bases from V and 0 bases from J, leaving 12 bases between. This CDR3 is built from 15 residues. CDR3 region: CSVVRGTTNTGELFF. Here the CDR3 DNA reads TGCAGCGTTGTCCGGGGAACCACGAACACCGGGGAGCTGTTTTTT.

This clonotype has ten or more counts. This sequence joins TRBV7-2 and TRBJ2-3; no firm D call. The CDR3 runs 11 residues. V lost 2 bases, J lost 5 bases, and 2 bases lay in between. CDR1 SGHTA and CDR2 FQGNSA come from the germline V gene. The DNA of the CDR3 is TGTGCCAGCAGCTTAAAAGATACGCAGTATTTT. Residues: CASSLKDTQYF.